These 5 T cell receptor beta chains share one sample of origin, sequenced in a study of PD-1 blockade in classical Hodgkin lymphoma (dated by TCRdb to the early 2020s). The library relied on the immunoSEQ multiplex PCR assay. Drawn from immuneACCESS, this table holds only the in-frame rearrangements with V and J called that TCRdb kept. Clones are partly lost; checked studies trace under half to an unresolved V gene and leave the rest unexplained. This sample is represented by some 110,000 clones; approximately 89% of them were singletons. In total, the top ten clones hold around 19% of the sample. The sample's time point label, in plain terms: cycle 4 day 1 (C4D1), after more than 5 weeks of nivolumab. Relapse after autologous stem cell transplantation had occurred in all trial patients, and cohorts A, B and C were distinguished by prior brentuximab vedotin exposure. The sample consisted of peripheral blood mononuclear cells (PBMCs), taken before the fourth cycle of nivolumab. These receptors all come from a human donor with classical Hodgkin lymphoma.

This rearrangement joins TRBV12-5 to TRBJ1-3; 8 bases match TRBD1. The CDR3 is made up of 13 amino acids. From germline, CDR1 is LGHNT and CDR2 FRNRAP. The junction had 2 bases not matched to a gene; V was cut back by 7 bases and J by 3 bases. The CDR3 sequence: CASATGDGNTIYF. The CDR3 bases are TGTGCTAGTGCGACAGGGGATGGAAACACCATATATTTT. The whole variable domain, remainder taken from reference TRBV12-5 and TRBJ1-3, is DARVTQTPRHKVTEMGQEVTMRCQPILGHNTVFWYRQTMMQGLELLAYFRNRAPLDDSGMPKDRFSAEMPDATLATLKIQPSEPRDSAVYFCASATGDGNTIYFGEGSWLTVV.

The chain uses TRBV10-3 and TRBJ2-1; no clear D. The CDR3 covers 16 residues. The germline gives CDR1 ENHRY, CDR2 SYGVKD. Trimming took 7 bases from V and 2 from J, leaving 18 bases between them. CDR3 sequence (DNA): TGTGCCATCACCCGTCGGCGGAAGCCTACCTACAATGAGCAGTTCTTC. This translates into CAITRRRKPTYNEQFF.

This clone was detected a few times. The sample contains more than one DNA sequence encoding this CDR3. This chain connects TRBV2 to TRBJ2-7; D is undetermined. The CDR3 length is 11 residues. Germline CDR1 SNHLY, CDR2 FYNNEI. The ends were cut back, 3 bases at V and 3 bases at J, with 3 bases in the middle. The CDR3, as DNA: TGTGCCAGCAGTGAGCTCTACGAGCAGTACTTC. It codes for CASSELYEQYF.

The chain has TRBV5-4 and TRBJ2-1, with D perhaps matching TRBD1 or TRBD2 (5 bases each). This CDR3 spans 16 amino acids. CDR1 is SGHNT and CDR2 is YYREEE in the germline V gene (reference sequence). The V end was cut by 4 bases, the J end by 0 bases, with 14 bases between. This CDR3 reads CASSRTGAPSYNEQFF. The DNA for the CDR3 is TGTGCCAGCAGCCGAACCGGGGCGCCCTCCTACAATGAGCAGTTCTTC.

The rearrangement links TRBV12-5 to TRBJ2-4; 9 nucleotides line up with TRBD2. Germline CDR1 and CDR2: LGHNT and FRNRAP. CDR3 length: 15 amino acids. Trimming cost V 4 bases and J 5 bases; bases outside gene matches: 6. The CDR3 reads CASGSIRTSENIQYF. In DNA form, the CDR3 reads TGTGCTAGTGGTTCCATTAGGACTAGCGAAAACATTCAGTACTTC.